Each of the 30 T cell receptor beta chains below was sequenced from the same sample in a study of T-cell reconstitution after alpha-beta-depleted transplantation in children. The library targeted TCRbeta and was prepared with unique molecular identifiers. TCRdb fed the PCR reads into MiXCR, producing one record per CDR3 protein. Of about 340,000 distinct CDR3 sequences in the sample, about 14% were seen once. The sequenced sample was PBMCs, obtained from the stem cell graft. The receptors were gathered from a human donor who donated a stem cell graft to a child with Fanconi anemia.

There are a few counts of this clonotype. V and J are TRBV5-1 and TRBJ1-2, with a possible D match to TRBD1 (6 bases). The ends were cut back, 4 bases at V and 2 bases at J, with 15 bases in the middle. CDR3 length equals 15 residues. Germline-derived CDR1 and CDR2 are SGHRS and YFSETQ. CDR3 sequence: CASSPGTPSNYGYTF. The CDR3 nucleotides are TGCGCCAGCAGCCCCGGGACACCCTCAAACTATGGCTACACCTTC.

The V and J genes are TRBV7-9 and TRBJ2-2; a weak D match, TRBD2 (6 bases). The CDR3 has 15 amino acids. V was cut by 2 bases and J by 4 bases, with 11 bases left in between. Germline V gives CDR1 SEHNR, CDR2 FQNEAQ (reference sequence). The CDR3, as DNA: TGTGCCAGCAGCTTAACCCGGGGGTCCACCGGGGAGCTGTTTTTT. Its protein is CASSLTRGSTGELFF.

This clonotype was seen once. The chain carries TRBV11-2 and TRBJ1-2, with D unclear. CDR3 length equals 11 residues. Germline CDR1 and CDR2: SGHAT and FQNNGV. The germline V and J ends were trimmed by 5 bases and 3 bases, with 4 bases remaining between them. CDR3 bases: TGTGCCAGCAGCCAGTACTATGGCTACACCTTC. It is translated as CASSQYYGYTF.

The chain uses TRBV3-1 and TRBJ2-2; D gene unclear. The CDR3 has 14 residues. The V gene lost 4 bases and the J gene lost 5 bases, with 11 bases spanning the gap. In germline, CDR1 is LGHDT, CDR2 YNNKEL (reference sequence). The CDR3 DNA sequence: TGTGCCAGCAGCCCCCGGCCAGGTACCGGGGAGCTGTTTTTT. Its protein product is CASSPRPGTGELFF.

This clonotype was detected only a few times. The V call is TRBV18, the J call TRBJ1-1; no firm D call. Deletions cut 2 bases from V and 1 base from J, with 11 bases between. Germline V gene sequence: CDR1 KGHSH, CDR2 LQKENI. CDR3 length: 15 amino acids. As DNA, the CDR3 is TGTGCCAGCTCACCATCATCTCCCCAGAACACTGAAGCTTTCTTT. It yields the protein CASSPSSPQNTEAFF.

This clonotype was counted ten times or more. This chain links TRBV3-1 with TRBJ2-3; 7 nucleotides match TRBD2. The CDR3 is 15 residues long. Germline lookup yields CDR1 LGHDT and CDR2 YNNKEL (reference sequence). V lost 3 bases to trimming and J lost 0 bases; unmatched junction nucleotides: 3. The CDR3 region has the DNA TGTGCCAGCAGCCATACGGGGGGAAGCACAGATACGCAGTATTTT. Encoded protein: CASSHTGGSTDTQYF.

This clonotype was recorded a few times. The chain combines TRBV27 with TRBJ1-1, with D unresolved. There are 14 residues in the CDR3. The V and J ends lost 0 bases and 5 bases respectively, with 10 bases between them. Germline V gene sequence: CDR1 MNHEY, CDR2 SMNVEV (reference sequence). In nucleotides, the CDR3 is TGTGCCAGCAGTTTATCTCATTTAGGGACTGAAGCTTTCTTT. Amino acid sequence: CASSLSHLGTEAFF.

This clonotype was seen ten or more times. The chain employs TRBV20-1 and TRBJ2-3; maybe TRBD1 (6 bases). This CDR3 has 14 amino acids. Trimming stripped 5 bases from V and 0 bases from J, with 12 bases between. Per germline, CDR1 DFQATT and CDR2 SNEGSKA (reference sequence). The CDR3 loop is CSAPDRTSTDTQYF. The CDR3 DNA reads TGCAGTGCTCCCGACAGGACTAGCACAGATACGCAGTATTTT.

This clonotype occurred a few times. V gene TRBV5-1 combines with J gene TRBJ1-3, with a possible D match to TRBD1 (6 bases). Germline V CDR1 and CDR2: SGHRS, YFSETQ. The CDR3 sequence is 16 residues long. Deletions cut 2 bases from V and 0 bases from J, with 12 bases between. This CDR3 is CASSLGGQSSGNTIYF. The CDR3 DNA reads TGCGCCAGCAGCTTAGGGGGGCAGAGCTCTGGAAACACCATATATTTT. Full variable domain (remainder filled in from reference TRBV5-1 and TRBJ1-3): KAGVTQTPRYLIKTRGQQVTLSCSPISGHRSVSWYQQTPGQGLQFLFEYFSETQRNKGNFPGRFSGRQFSNSRSEMNVSTLELGDSALYLCASSLGGQSSGNTIYFGEGSWLTVV.

CDR3 region: CSVDPPGGRNTEAFF. CDR3 sequence (DNA): TGCAGTGTTGACCCGCCCGGGGGGAGGAACACTGAAGCTTTCTTT. This chain uses TRBV20-1 with TRBJ1-1, with D maybe TRBD1 (5 bases). Germline V gene data show CDR1 as DFQATT and CDR2 as SNEGSKA (reference sequence). V lost 7 bases and J 1 base, leaving 19 bases between the germline ends. CDR3 length equals 15 residues.

The chain is built from TRBV7-9 and TRBJ1-1; the D gene is possibly TRBD1 (6 bases). The CDR3 consists of 12 residues. Germline V gene data show CDR1 as SEHNR and CDR2 as FQNEAQ (reference sequence). Trimming shortened V by 4 bases and J by 8 bases, and 11 bases separated the two germline ends. CDR3 sequence reads: CASSSQGPEAFF. The DNA of the CDR3 is TGTGCCAGCAGCTCACAGGGCCCAGAAGCTTTCTTT.

With regard to this clonotype: This sequence may be a read error, since a much larger clone differs from it by one base. The genes are TRBV9 and TRBJ2-1; the D is unclear. Germline CDR1 reads SGDLS; CDR2 reads YYNGEE. The CDR3 spans 11 residues. V gave up 3 bases and J gave up 5 bases, with 3 bases separating them. CDR3 nucleotides: TGTGCCAGCAGCGACCACAATGAGCAGTTCTTC. Translated, it gives CASSDHNEQFF.

There are a few counts of this clonotype. V usage is TRBV27 and J usage is TRBJ1-2; 9 nucleotides align to TRBD1. V was pared by 6 bases and J by 4 bases, with 6 bases of the junction left unmatched. Per germline, CDR1 MNHEY and CDR2 SMNVEV (reference sequence). This CDR3 has 14 amino acids. This chain's CDR3 is CASRLQGAGYGYTF. CDR3 bases: TGTGCCAGCAGACTACAGGGGGCCGGCTATGGCTACACCTTC.

This clonotype was picked up a small number of times. This chain links TRBV6-6 with TRBJ1-5; tentatively, D is TRBD1 (5 bases). The CDR3 spans 12 residues. The germline V gene encodes CDR1 MNHNY and CDR2 SVGAGI (reference sequence). Trimming stripped 5 bases from V and 6 bases from J, with 8 bases between. For the CDR3, the DNA is TGTGCCAGCAGTCCGGGGGTTCAGCCCCAGCATTTT. Protein: CASSPGVQPQHF.

This clonotype was seen a handful of times. The DNA for the CDR3 is TGTGCCAGCACCCAACTGACCACCATATATTTT. Protein sequence: CASTQLTTIYF. V gene TRBV5-8 combines with J gene TRBJ1-3, with D unclear. V lost 6 bases and J 9 bases, leaving 10 bases between the germline ends. Germline CDR1 SGHTS, CDR2 YDEGEE. The CDR3 sequence is 11 residues long.

In this sample, this clonotype turned up a few times. J is TRBJ2-7 and V is TRBV20-1, with D maybe TRBD1 (6 bases). V lost 6 bases to trimming and J lost 5 bases, with 17 bases between them. This CDR3 has 13 residues. The V gene's germline CDR1 is DFQATT and CDR2 SNEGSKA (reference sequence). The CDR3 loop reads CSAPQGKTDEQYF. The DNA for the CDR3 is TGCAGTGCCCCACAGGGAAAAACGGACGAGCAGTACTTC.

This clonotype has a handful of counts. The V and J genes are TRBV6-5 and TRBJ1-5; D gene unclear. Germline assignment: CDR1 MNHEY and CDR2 SVGAGI. The CDR3 runs 12 residues. V was shortened by 5 bases and J by 6 bases, with 8 bases between the two germline ends. Written as DNA, the CDR3 is TGTGCCAGCAGTCCCCCTTCTCAGCCCCAGCATTTT. It encodes CASSPPSQPQHF.

This clonotype was observed at least ten times. The chain employs TRBV20-1 and TRBJ1-1; D not certain. Trimming took off 5 bases at V and 5 bases at J, with 18 bases between the two ends. Germline V gives CDR1 DFQATT, CDR2 SNEGSKA (reference sequence). The CDR3 spans 14 residues. DNA of the CDR3: TGCAGTGCTTTTTCCGGCCTCAAAAGAACTGAAGCTTTCTTT. Residues: CSAFSGLKRTEAFF.

This clonotype was detected a few times. CDR3 coding DNA: TGTGCCAGCAGCTTGCTTCGGCGGGACACTGAAGCTTTCTTT. Translating it yields CASSLLRRDTEAFF. The chain employs TRBV11-2 and TRBJ1-1; no clear D gene. The germline CDR1 and CDR2 sequences are SGHAT and FQNNGV. CDR3 length: 14 residues. V was clipped by 3 bases and J by 3 bases, with 11 bases between them.

In its sample, this clonotype was seen many times. The V call is TRBV15, the J call TRBJ2-7; D call uncertain. Trimming stripped 0 bases from V and 5 bases from J, with 8 bases between. The CDR3 has 13 residues. Germline V gene lookup returns CDR1 LNHNV and CDR2 YYDKDF (reference sequence). Written as DNA, the CDR3 is TGTGCCACCAGCAGAGATTTAAGGCACGAGCAGTACTTC. Translating gives CATSRDLRHEQYF.

This clonotype was observed at least ten times. The chain uses TRBV24-1 and TRBJ2-5, with D possibly being TRBD1 or TRBD2 (5 bases each). The CDR3 has 16 amino acids. CDR1 KGHDR and CDR2 SFDVKD come from the germline V gene. V lost 5 bases, J lost 2 bases, and 17 bases lay in between. CDR3 coding DNA: TGTGCCACCAGTGCTCCGTCCGGGACGCATCAAGAGACCCAGTACTTC. Amino acid sequence: CATSAPSGTHQETQYF.

A few counts support this clonotype. V and J are TRBV30 and TRBJ1-1; D not certain. V lost 0 bases, J lost 8 bases, and 13 bases lay in between. This CDR3 has 13 residues. Germline CDR1 reads GTSNPN; CDR2 reads SVGIG (reference sequence). CDR3: CAWSVGLGTEAFF. CDR3 bases: TGTGCCTGGAGTGTAGGCCTGGGAACCGAAGCTTTCTTT.

Many counts were recorded for this clonotype. The chain has TRBV6-5 and TRBJ1-3; D not resolved. Germline lookup yields CDR1 MNHEY and CDR2 SVGAGI. The CDR3 covers 13 residues. The V gene lost 2 bases and the J gene lost 4 bases, with 6 bases spanning the gap. CDR3 amino acids: CASSYERGNTIYF. CDR3 DNA sequence: TGTGCCAGCAGTTACGAGAGAGGAAACACCATATATTTT.

The V and J genes are TRBV5-1 and TRBJ1-2, with 8 bases lining up with TRBD1. In germline, CDR1 is SGHRS, CDR2 YFSETQ. With V trimmed by 4 bases and J by 5 bases, 7 bases remained unmatched. The CDR3 runs 14 residues. The CDR3: CASSPAGTGYGYTF. The CDR3 DNA follows: TGCGCCAGCAGCCCCGCTGGGACAGGTTATGGCTACACCTTC. The variable domain in full, completed from reference TRBV5-1 and TRBJ1-2, reads KAGVTQTPRYLIKTRGQQVTLSCSPISGHRSVSWYQQTPGQGLQFLFEYFSETQRNKGNFPGRFSGRQFSNSRSEMNVSTLELGDSALYLCASSPAGTGYGYTFGSGTRLTVV.

This clonotype was detected ten times or more. The chain has TRBV4-2 and TRBJ2-2, with D perhaps matching TRBD1 (6 bases). The CDR3 consists of 16 residues. Germline CDR1 is LGHNA and CDR2 is YNFKEQ. The V end was cut by 4 bases, the J end by 1 base, with 13 bases between. In nucleotides, the CDR3 is TGTGCCAGCAGCCGGGGACAAACTAAGAACACCGGGGAGCTGTTTTTT. This sequence encodes CASSRGQTKNTGELFF.

This sequence joins TRBV28 and TRBJ2-1, with TRBD2 matching over 7 bases. After removal of 5 bases from V and 5 bases from J, the junction contained 6 bases not matched to a gene. This CDR3 spans 14 amino acids. Germline CDR1 reads MDHEN; CDR2 reads SYDVKM. CDR3 residues: CASSLRGEDNEQFF. Written as DNA, the CDR3 is TGTGCCAGCAGTCTACGGGGGGAAGACAATGAGCAGTTCTTC.

Many counts were recorded for this clonotype. V gene TRBV2 combines with J gene TRBJ2-7; TRBD2 is a possible D gene (6 bases). Deletions cut 8 bases from V and 8 bases from J, with 19 bases between. The germline CDR1 and CDR2 sequences are SNHLY and FYNNEI. The CDR3 covers 13 residues. Here the CDR3 DNA reads TGTGCCAGCCGTCGGCAGTCGGGGGAAAAGCAGTACTTC. Translated, it gives CASRRQSGEKQYF.

This clonotype was seen ten or more times. The chain employs TRBV12-3 or TRBV12-4 and TRBJ2-5; D uncertain. Trimming stripped 5 bases from V and 2 bases from J, with 6 bases between. The CDR3 is 12 amino acids. DNA for the CDR3: TGTGCCAGCAGTATTATTCAAGAGACCCAGTACTTC. This gives the protein CASSIIQETQYF.

In this sample, this clonotype turned up many times. This rearrangement joins TRBV12-3 or TRBV12-4 to TRBJ2-2; D ambiguous. V gave up 5 bases and J gave up 4 bases, with 11 bases separating them. CDR3 length equals 14 residues. CDR3: CASSAPATTGELFF. CDR3 sequence (DNA): TGTGCCAGCAGTGCCCCAGCCACCACCGGGGAGCTGTTTTTT.

The chain employs TRBV5-1 and TRBJ2-5; TRBD1 aligns across 10 bases. This CDR3 has 14 amino acids. The V segment lost 5 bases and the J segment 5 bases; nucleotides outside the gene matches: 6. CDR1 and CDR2 from the germline V gene are SGHRS and YFSETQ. The CDR3 sequence: CASRRDRGSETQYF. CDR3 DNA: TGCGCCAGCAGACGGGACAGGGGATCGGAGACCCAGTACTTC.